What follows is one TCR beta chain and its context. Its antigen is undetermined. Germline V gene data show CDR1 as SGHTA and CDR2 as FQGTGA. The CDR3 sequence is 13 residues long. The V gene lost 8 bases and the J gene lost 7 bases, with 17 bases spanning the gap. The assay was carried out at the deep level. The assay was immunoSEQ multiplex PCR, and TCRdb's table has in-frame clones only and misses some. The data contain 2 million to 2.5 million clones, about nine tenths of them seen just once; the ten biggest clones take up 0.37%. The entry originates in a study of shared clonotypes between healthy human individuals. For the study at large: The study used three CD4 naive, three CD4 memory, two CD8 naive and one CD8 memory plate per donor. Whole-study results and caveats: Naive CD4 clonotype sharing across several donors was approximately 5%.

The rearrangement links TRBV7-3 to TRBJ1-1, with D possibly TRBD1 on 5 matching bases. The clonotype comes from a young man in good health. Some clones in this sample may be carry-over from other donors' samples. Sequencing was performed on naive CD4+ T cells from PBMCs. Subset defined: CD45RA+ positively selected. In DNA form, the CDR3 reads TGTGCCAGCTCCTCGGGGCTGGGACTTGAAGCTTTCTTT. Protein sequence: CASSSGLGLEAFF. Variable domain in full (rest from reference TRBV7-3 and TRBJ1-1): GAGVSQTPSNKVTEKGKYVELRCDPISGHTALYWYRQSLGQGPEFLIYFQGTGAADDSGLPNDRFFAVRPEGSVSTLKIQRTERGDSAVYLCASSSGLGLEAFFGQGTRLTVV.